The T cell receptor (beta chain) under discussion was sequenced for a study of blood T cell repertoires in COVID-19 (dated by TCRdb to 2018 to 2021). About the full investigation: The collaborator samples originated in the United States, Italy and Spain and spanned the acute and convalescent phases of COVID-19. The prospective study material was composed of cDNA or gDNA derived from T cells, B-cell-depleted T cells, or PBMCs. Deeply sampled blood TCRbeta repertoires from subjects exposed to, actively infected with, or recovered from COVID-19 were included in the dataset. The repertoires were made available in a free public database intended to serve as a resource for research on the immune response to SARS-CoV-2. The samples were drawn from the first 160 participants of the ongoing ImmuneRACE study and from 950 to 1,500 subjects provided by 6 global collaborators. Nearly every sample came with metadata listing a de-identified subject ID, COVID-19 status, age in years and sex. Where HLA class I and class II types were available, the types were taken from metadata supplied by the sample provider, not from assay-based typing. Paper-wide results and their limitations: The amount of clinical and demographic metadata varied by source and participant and was provided uncurated.

TCRbeta CDR3 regions were amplified from genomic DNA by means of the immunoSEQ Assay, a bias-controlled multiplex PCR. In the original analysis: Within the assay, amplification of reference gene primers was used to estimate how many nucleated cells each sample contained. To quantify the absolute abundance of each unique TCRbeta CDR3 rearrangement, sequence reads were collapsed and filtered. For each sample, productive Simpson clonality was calculated as the square root of Simpson's diversity index across productive rearrangements. TCRdb mirrors the immuneACCESS table, restricted to in-frame sequences. Some clones are absent from its copies; in checked studies, under half trace to an unresolved V gene, and the reason for the others is unknown. V and J calls and clone size are copied from that table; D and trimming were computed from the DNA. In this sample the table shows some 360,000 clones, more than 70% of which occur a single time. The biggest ten clones account for about 0.94% of the sample.

Trimming takes 5 bases off V and 1 base off J; junction bases not matched to a gene: 8. The germline V gene supplies CDR1 SGHRS and CDR2 YFSETQ. The CDR3, cysteine through phenylalanine, is 15 amino acids long. The CDR3 DNA has 45 bases and is translated from base 1. As regards this clone: No cognate antigen has been identified for it. Nothing much larger sits one base from this clone, and base qualities are not available.

Participants in the prospective study were enrolled through a virtual design, were aged roughly 18 to 95 years, and lived in 20 to 30 United States geographic areas. In the prospective study, cohorts were assigned on the basis of participant-reported clinical history obtained from a screening survey and a study questionnaire. Exposed participants had been in contact, within 2 weeks of entering the study, with a person who had a PCR-confirmed or clinician-diagnosed case of COVID-19. In the prospective study, whole blood, serum and a nasopharyngeal or oropharyngeal swab were collected from each participant by mobile phlebotomists. Participants in the prospective study had the option to provide additional blood draws and questionnaires over a roughly 2-month period. Before DNA extraction, blood samples from the prospective study were shipped at room temperature or frozen.

Recombination connected TRBV5-1 to TRBJ1-1, with TRBD1 identical over 7 junction bases. The receptor comes from a woman aged 30 to 39 who had been exposed to COVID-19. Sequenced material: PBMCs or T cells enriched from blood (not recorded which). The CDR3 protein is CASSSRAGGNTEAFF. The nucleotide sequence is given as TGCGCCAGCAGTTCCCGGGCAGGGGGGAACACTGAAGCTTTCTTT.